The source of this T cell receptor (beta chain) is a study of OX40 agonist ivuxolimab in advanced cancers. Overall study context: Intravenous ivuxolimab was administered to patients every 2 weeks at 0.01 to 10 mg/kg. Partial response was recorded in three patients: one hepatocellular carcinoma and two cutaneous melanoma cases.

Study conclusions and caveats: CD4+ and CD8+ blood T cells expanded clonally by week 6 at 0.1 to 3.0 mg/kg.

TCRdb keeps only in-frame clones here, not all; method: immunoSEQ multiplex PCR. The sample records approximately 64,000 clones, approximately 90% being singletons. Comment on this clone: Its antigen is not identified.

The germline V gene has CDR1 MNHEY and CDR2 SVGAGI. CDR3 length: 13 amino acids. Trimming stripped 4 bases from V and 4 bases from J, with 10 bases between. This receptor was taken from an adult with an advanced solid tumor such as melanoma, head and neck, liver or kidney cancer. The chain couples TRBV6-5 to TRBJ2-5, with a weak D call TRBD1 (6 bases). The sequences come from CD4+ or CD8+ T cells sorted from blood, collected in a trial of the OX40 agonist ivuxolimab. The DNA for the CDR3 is TGTGCCAGCAGTTCTTGGGGGCGAGAGACCCAGTACTTC. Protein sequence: CASSSWGRETQYF.